A selection of T cell receptor beta chains follows, all from one sample in a study of early T cells in non-severe SARS-CoV-2 infection. One entry per CDR3 protein results from TCRdb running MiXCR on the 5' RACE reads. The sample lists tens of thousands of distinct CDR3 sequences; around a tenth were seen once. The source material was whole blood. Receptors were obtained from an adult who was a healthcare worker with PCR-confirmed SARS-CoV-2 infection or an uninfected control (not recorded which). The CDR3 runs from the conserved cysteine through the conserved F or W. Each record gives: D gene, V gene, clone size, J gene, CDR3 protein, CDR3 DNA. A D gene is named only where the DNA matches it firmly. Size tells how often a clone was seen (once, few, many) or the class of an expanded clone, and some rows leave it out.

>TRBD1|TRBV29-1|.|TRBJ2-7
CSVLPLAGTGGHSYEQYF
TGCAGCGTCCTACCCCTCGCCGGGACAGGGGGCCACTCCTACGAGCAGTACTTC
>TRBD2|TRBV7-9|few|TRBJ2-1
CASSRVAGGPGNEQFF
TGTGCCAGCAGCCGTGTGGCGGGGGGGCCCGGCAATGAGCAGTTCTTC
>TRBD1|TRBV20-1|few|TRBJ1-4
CSAKGTGGEKLFF
TGCAGTGCTAAAGGGACAGGGGGCGAAAAACTGTTTTTT
>TRBD2|TRBV27|many|TRBJ2-5
CASSLAYPLAGGQETQYF
TGTGCCAGCAGTTTGGCATACCCACTAGCGGGAGGGCAGGAGACCCAGTACTTC
>.|TRBV5-1|few|TRBJ2-7
CASSLDRSYEQYF
TGCGCCAGCAGCTTGGACAGATCTTACGAGCAGTACTTC
>TRBD1|TRBV12-3/TRBV12-4|few|TRBJ1-1
CASSRDRGTMNTEAFF
TGTGCCAGCAGCCGGGACAGGGGGACCATGAACACTGAAGCTTTCTTT
>.|TRBV7-8|few|TRBJ2-1
CAGSAGVSYNEQFF
TGTGCCGGCTCGGCAGGCGTCTCCTACAATGAGCAGTTCTTC
>TRBD2|TRBV20-1|many|TRBJ2-1
CSAPGLAGGFPNNEQFF
TGCAGTGCGCCGGGACTAGCGGGAGGTTTCCCGAACAATGAGCAGTTCTTC
>.|TRBV10-3|many|TRBJ1-4
CAALSNFGEKLFF
TGTGCCGCTCTTTCGAATTTTGGCGAAAAACTGTTTTTT
>.|TRBV3-1|few|TRBJ1-1
CASSQGNGMNTEAFF
TGTGCCAGCAGCCAAGGTAACGGTATGAACACTGAAGCTTTCTTT
>.|TRBV28|.|TRBJ1-2
CASSLGGYGYTF
TGTGCCAGCAGTTTAGGAGGCTATGGCTACACCTTC
>.|TRBV5-6|many|TRBJ2-2
CASSLAPGTGELFF
TGTGCCAGCAGCTTGGCCCCGGGCACCGGGGAGCTGTTTTTT
>.|TRBV7-9|.|TRBJ2-2
CAGSPRGFSNTGELFF
TGTGCCGGCAGCCCCCGTGGTTTCTCGAACACCGGGGAGCTGTTTTTT
>TRBD1|TRBV2|.|TRBJ1-5
CASRDGQAARQPQHF
TGTGCCAGCAGGGATGGACAGGCAGCACGTCAGCCCCAGCATTTT
>TRBD2|TRBV4-2|many|TRBJ2-5
CASSPSGGRAGETQYF
TGTGCCAGCAGCCCCTCTGGGGGGAGGGCCGGGGAGACCCAGTACTTC
>TRBD1|TRBV11-2|few|TRBJ1-4
CASSGDRYFEKLFF
TGTGCCAGCAGCGGGGACAGATACTTTGAAAAACTGTTTTTT
>.|TRBV10-3|.|TRBJ2-3
CAITTTSGGEEYF
TGTGCCATCACAACCACTTCAGGGGGGGAAGAGTATTTT
>TRBD1|TRBV12-3/TRBV12-4|few|TRBJ1-5
CASRGTGARNQPQHF
TGTGCCAGCAGGGGGACAGGGGCGCGCAATCAGCCCCAGCATTTT